This T cell receptor beta chain was sequenced in a study of blood T cell repertoires in COVID-19. Study-wide context: COVID-19 samples from acute and convalescent phases originated in the United States, Italy and Spain. PBMCs, B-cell-depleted T cells, or T cells provided the cDNA or gDNA that made up the material.

V was clipped by 4 bases and J by 5 bases, with 11 bases between them. The germline gives CDR1 KGHSY, CDR2 FQNENV. This CDR3 comprises 13 residues. Original analysis: Using reference gene primer amplification, nucleated cell counts were estimated. Measured with immunoSEQ multiplex PCR; TCRdb has only the in-frame clones, and not every one. For V, J and clone size, that table is used; D and trimming come from the DNA. Here the sample spans 300,000 or so clones, more than 75% being singletons. V gene TRBV16 combines with J gene TRBJ1-1, with D unresolved. The sequence was collected from a woman aged 40 to 49 who had recovered from COVID-19. Sequenced: peripheral blood. CDR3 residues: CASSPTAGTEAFF. The CDR3 region has the DNA TGTGCCAGCAGCCCCACCGCCGGGACTGAAGCTTTCTTT.